The sequence of this T cell receptor beta chain was determined in a study of regulatory T cells in long-lasting Graves disease. Time point given: newly diagnosed GD, antithyroid drugs for less than 3 months. The TCR library was made from RNA that had been extracted from PBMCs in TRIzol. EDTA tubes received approximately 10 milliliters of drawn peripheral blood. With iRepertoire HTBI primers and Arm-PCR of CDR3 regions, TCR beta libraries were built. TCRdb independently ran MiXCR on the multiplex PCR reads; one entry per CDR3 protein. This sample has about 370,000 distinct CDR3 sequences, with 15% found just once. This clonotype was found a few times. Sequenced here: peripheral blood mononuclear cells (PBMCs), sampled at new diagnosis, from a patient treated with antithyroid drugs. This TCR was sampled from a female donor with Graves disease.

The CDR3 DNA follows: TGTGCCAGCTCACCAGGACTGGCAACTAATGAAAAACTGTTTTTT. Its protein product is CASSPGLATNEKLFF. The chain carries TRBV18 and TRBJ1-4; D uncertain. The CDR3 extends over 15 amino acids. V was shortened by 2 bases and J by 0 bases, with 7 bases between the two germline ends. Per the germline V gene, CDR1 is KGHSH and CDR2 is LQKENI.